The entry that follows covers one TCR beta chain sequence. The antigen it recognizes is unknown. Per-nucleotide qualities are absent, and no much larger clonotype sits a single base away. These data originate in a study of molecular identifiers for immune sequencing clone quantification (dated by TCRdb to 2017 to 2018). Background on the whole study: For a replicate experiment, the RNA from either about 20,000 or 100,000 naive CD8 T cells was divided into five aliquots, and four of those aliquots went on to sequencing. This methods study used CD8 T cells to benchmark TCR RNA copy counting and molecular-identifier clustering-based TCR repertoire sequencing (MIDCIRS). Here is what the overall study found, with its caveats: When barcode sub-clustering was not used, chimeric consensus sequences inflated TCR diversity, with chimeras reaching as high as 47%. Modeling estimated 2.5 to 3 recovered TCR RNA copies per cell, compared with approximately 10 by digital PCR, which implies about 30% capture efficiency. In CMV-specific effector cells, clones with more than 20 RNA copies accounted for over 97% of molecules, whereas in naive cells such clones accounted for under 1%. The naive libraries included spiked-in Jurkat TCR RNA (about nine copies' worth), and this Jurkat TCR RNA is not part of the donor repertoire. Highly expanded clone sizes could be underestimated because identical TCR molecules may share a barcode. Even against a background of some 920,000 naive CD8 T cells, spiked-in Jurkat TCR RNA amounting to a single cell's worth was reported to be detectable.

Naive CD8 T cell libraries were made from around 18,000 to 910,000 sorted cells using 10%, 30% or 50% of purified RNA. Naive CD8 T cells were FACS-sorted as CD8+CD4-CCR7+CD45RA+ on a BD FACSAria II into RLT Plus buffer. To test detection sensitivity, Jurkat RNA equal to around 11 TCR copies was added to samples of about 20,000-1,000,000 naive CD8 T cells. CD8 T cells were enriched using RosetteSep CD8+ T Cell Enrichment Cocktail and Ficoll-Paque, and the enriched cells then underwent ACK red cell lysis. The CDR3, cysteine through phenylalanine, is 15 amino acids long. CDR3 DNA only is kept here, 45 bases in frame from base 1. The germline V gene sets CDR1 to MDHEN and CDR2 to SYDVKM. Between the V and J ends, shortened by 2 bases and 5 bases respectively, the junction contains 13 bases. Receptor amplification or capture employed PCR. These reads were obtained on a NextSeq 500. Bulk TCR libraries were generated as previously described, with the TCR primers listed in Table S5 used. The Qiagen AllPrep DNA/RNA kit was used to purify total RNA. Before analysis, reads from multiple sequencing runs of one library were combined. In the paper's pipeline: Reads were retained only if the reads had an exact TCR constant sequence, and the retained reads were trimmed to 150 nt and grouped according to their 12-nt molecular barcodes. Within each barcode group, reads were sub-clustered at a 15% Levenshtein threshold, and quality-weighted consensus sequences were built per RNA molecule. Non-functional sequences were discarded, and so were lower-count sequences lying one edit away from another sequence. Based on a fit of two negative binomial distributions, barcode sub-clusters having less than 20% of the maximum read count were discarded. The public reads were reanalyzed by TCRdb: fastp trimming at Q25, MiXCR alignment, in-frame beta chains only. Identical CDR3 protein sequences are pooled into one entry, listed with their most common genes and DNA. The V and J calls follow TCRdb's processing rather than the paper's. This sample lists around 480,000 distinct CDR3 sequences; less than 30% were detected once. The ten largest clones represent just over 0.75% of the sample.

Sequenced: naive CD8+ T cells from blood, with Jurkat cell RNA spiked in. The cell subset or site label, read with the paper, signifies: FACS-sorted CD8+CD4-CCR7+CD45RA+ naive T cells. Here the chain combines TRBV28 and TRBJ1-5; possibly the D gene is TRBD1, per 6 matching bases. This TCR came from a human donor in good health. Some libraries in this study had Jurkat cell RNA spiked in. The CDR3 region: CASSLRGALDQPQHF. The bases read TGTGCCAGCAGTTTACGGGGGGCCCTTGATCAGCCCCAGCATTTT.